Listed below are T cell receptor beta chains from one sample, sequenced in a study of T cell repertoires in aging, cancer and after chemotherapy. TCRdb analysed the multiplex PCR reads with MiXCR anew, one entry per CDR3 protein. This table has roughly 1,700 distinct CDR3 sequences, less than 40% appearing once. Sequenced sample: blood. The receptors here all came from a human donor with a solid tumor. The donor label of this sample is uncertain. CDR3s leave out the opening cysteine and the closing phenylalanine or tryptophan.

J gene: TRBJ1-1
V gene: TRBV7-2
CDR3 protein: ASSAPIWNTEAF

J gene: TRBJ2-2
V gene: TRBV6-5
CDR3 protein: ASSRGTSGTGELF

J gene: TRBJ2-7
V gene: TRBV5-6
CDR3 protein: ASSPDSHSYEQY

J gene: TRBJ1-2
V gene: TRBV7-2
CDR3 protein: ASRAGTEDYGYT

J gene: TRBJ1-1
V gene: TRBV20-1
CDR3 protein: SANQPTGFNTEAF

J gene: TRBJ1-2
V gene: TRBV20-1
CDR3 protein: SAPRGAANYGYT

J gene: TRBJ2-2
V gene: TRBV6-5
CDR3 protein: ASSPWRTDTGELF

J gene: TRBJ2-3
V gene: TRBV7-9
CDR3 protein: ASNVGVNTQY

J gene: TRBJ2-1
V gene: TRBV19
CDR3 protein: ASSIGQTYNEQF

J gene: TRBJ1-1
V gene: TRBV5-6
CDR3 protein: ASSSAGGMNTEAF

J gene: TRBJ2-7
V gene: TRBV19
CDR3 protein: ASSALAGTSYEQY

J gene: TRBJ1-1
V gene: TRBV6-5
CDR3 protein: ASLRDLVNTEAF

J gene: TRBJ1-1
V gene: TRBV6-5
CDR3 protein: ASIGGVTEAF

J gene: TRBJ1-2
V gene: TRBV6-5
CDR3 protein: ASTTGEGYGYT

J gene: TRBJ2-3
V gene: TRBV19
CDR3 protein: ASSIVRDRGRTDTQY

J gene: TRBJ2-3
V gene: TRBV10-1
CDR3 protein: ASSETGTGMPTSTDTQY

J gene: TRBJ1-1
V gene: TRBV12-3/TRBV12-4
CDR3 protein: ASRRGPWDGNTEAF

J gene: TRBJ2-2
V gene: TRBV6-6
CDR3 protein: ASSTRRSLRSGELF

J gene: TRBJ2-1
V gene: TRBV7-3
CDR3 protein: ASSLGAGPYNEQF

J gene: TRBJ2-2
V gene: TRBV19
CDR3 protein: ASNPTSGPNTGELF

J gene: TRBJ2-3
V gene: TRBV24-1
CDR3 protein: ATSDTRSTDTQY

J gene: TRBJ2-1
V gene: TRBV20-1
CDR3 protein: SVRVGFYNEQF

J gene: TRBJ2-7
V gene: TRBV29-1
CDR3 protein: SARGGSREQY

J gene: TRBJ2-2
V gene: TRBV5-6
CDR3 protein: ASSLSRWTSGGWNTGELF

J gene: TRBJ2-3
V gene: TRBV7-9
CDR3 protein: ASSLVGTDTQY

J gene: TRBJ2-1
V gene: TRBV20-1
CDR3 protein: SAAVSGAEYNEQF

J gene: TRBJ2-1
V gene: TRBV10-3
CDR3 protein: AISDRVGGATGEQF

J gene: TRBJ2-7
V gene: TRBV6-1
CDR3 protein: ASSGRGSSYEQY

J gene: TRBJ2-5
V gene: TRBV30
CDR3 protein: AWSSQSQETQY

J gene: TRBJ2-3
V gene: TRBV19
CDR3 protein: ASSIVTGDTQY

J gene: TRBJ2-7
V gene: TRBV20-1
CDR3 protein: SAYTVAQY

J gene: TRBJ2-7
V gene: TRBV5-5
CDR3 protein: ASSSGTSGNLY

J gene: TRBJ1-2
V gene: TRBV5-4
CDR3 protein: ASTTGGSNYGYT

J gene: TRBJ1-2
V gene: TRBV27
CDR3 protein: ASSFLRGSSPSNYGYT

J gene: TRBJ2-3
V gene: TRBV10-3
CDR3 protein: AIYSGTREPDTQY

J gene: TRBJ2-5
V gene: TRBV10-1
CDR3 protein: ASSPGSQETQY

J gene: TRBJ1-6
V gene: TRBV18
CDR3 protein: ASSPPGKGSSYNSPLH

J gene: TRBJ1-5
V gene: TRBV15
CDR3 protein: ATSRDRHPQPQH

J gene: TRBJ2-3
V gene: TRBV5-4
CDR3 protein: ASSFDSGTDTQY

J gene: TRBJ1-5
V gene: TRBV30
CDR3 protein: AWSQGGEQPQH

J gene: TRBJ2-5
V gene: TRBV7-3
CDR3 protein: ASSFTAPGGGEETQY

J gene: TRBJ1-6
V gene: TRBV20-1
CDR3 protein: SASTGGAGNSPLH

J gene: TRBJ1-4
V gene: TRBV12-3/TRBV12-4
CDR3 protein: ASSSRQGGREKLF

J gene: TRBJ1-6
V gene: TRBV7-9
CDR3 protein: ASSLAGLFGSPLH

J gene: TRBJ2-5
V gene: TRBV7-2
CDR3 protein: ASSPAGTEETQY

J gene: TRBJ2-1
V gene: TRBV20-1
CDR3 protein: SAVTGPLEQF

J gene: TRBJ2-7
V gene: TRBV6-5
CDR3 protein: ASSPGQGRYEQY

J gene: TRBJ2-2
V gene: TRBV30
CDR3 protein: AWTTGRVNTGELF

J gene: TRBJ2-6
V gene: TRBV6-4
CDR3 protein: ASSDVSGANVLT

J gene: TRBJ1-6
V gene: TRBV6-5
CDR3 protein: ASSYSYNSPLH

J gene: TRBJ1-2
V gene: TRBV5-6
CDR3 protein: ASSFVGARFDGYT